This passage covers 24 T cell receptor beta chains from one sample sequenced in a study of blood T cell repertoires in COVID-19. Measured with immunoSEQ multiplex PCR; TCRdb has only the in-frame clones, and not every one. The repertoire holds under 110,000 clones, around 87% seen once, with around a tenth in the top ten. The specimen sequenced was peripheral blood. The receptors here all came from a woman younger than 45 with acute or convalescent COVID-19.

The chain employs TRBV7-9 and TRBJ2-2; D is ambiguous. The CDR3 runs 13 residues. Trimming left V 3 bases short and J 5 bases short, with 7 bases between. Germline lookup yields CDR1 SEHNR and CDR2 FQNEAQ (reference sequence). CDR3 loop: CASSFTATGELFF. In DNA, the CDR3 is TGTGCCAGCAGCTTCACTGCAACCGGGGAGCTGTTTTTT.

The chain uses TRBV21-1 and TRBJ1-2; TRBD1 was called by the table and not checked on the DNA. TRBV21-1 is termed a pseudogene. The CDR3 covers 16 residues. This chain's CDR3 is CASSKFGPRSNYGYTF. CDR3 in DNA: TGTGCCAGCAGCAAATTTGGCCCCCGATCCAACTATGGCTACACCTTC.

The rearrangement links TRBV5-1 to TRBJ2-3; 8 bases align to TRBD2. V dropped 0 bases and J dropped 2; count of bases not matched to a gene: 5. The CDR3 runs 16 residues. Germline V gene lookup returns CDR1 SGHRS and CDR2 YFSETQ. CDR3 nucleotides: TGCGCCAGCAGCTTGGGAGGCGGGGGGCCCACAGATACGCAGTATTTT. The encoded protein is CASSLGGGGPTDTQYF.

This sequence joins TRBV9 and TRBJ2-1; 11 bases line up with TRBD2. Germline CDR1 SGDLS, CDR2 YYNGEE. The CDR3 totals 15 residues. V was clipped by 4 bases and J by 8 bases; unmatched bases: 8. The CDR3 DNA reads TGTGCCAGCAGCCCAGGGACTAGCGGAGCGGATGAGCAGTTCTTC. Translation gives CASSPGTSGADEQFF.

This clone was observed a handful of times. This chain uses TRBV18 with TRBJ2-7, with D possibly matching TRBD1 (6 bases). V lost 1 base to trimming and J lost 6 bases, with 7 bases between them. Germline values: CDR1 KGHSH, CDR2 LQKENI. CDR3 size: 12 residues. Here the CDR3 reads CASSPRQAEQYF. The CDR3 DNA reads TGTGCCAGCTCACCACGACAGGCCGAGCAGTACTTC.

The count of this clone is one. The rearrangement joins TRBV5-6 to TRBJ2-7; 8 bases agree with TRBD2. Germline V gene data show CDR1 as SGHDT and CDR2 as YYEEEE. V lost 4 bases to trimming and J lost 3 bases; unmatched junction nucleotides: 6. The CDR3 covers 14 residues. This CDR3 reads CASSPGLGLYEQYF. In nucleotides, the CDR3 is TGTGCCAGCAGCCCGGGACTAGGCCTCTACGAGCAGTACTTC.

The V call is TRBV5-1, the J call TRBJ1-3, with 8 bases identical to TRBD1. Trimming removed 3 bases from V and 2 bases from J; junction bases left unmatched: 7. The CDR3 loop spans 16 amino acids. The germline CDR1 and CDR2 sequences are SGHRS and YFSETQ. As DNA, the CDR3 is TGCGCCAGCAGCTGGGGACAGGCCCCCACTGGAAACACCATATATTTT. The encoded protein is CASSWGQAPTGNTIYF.

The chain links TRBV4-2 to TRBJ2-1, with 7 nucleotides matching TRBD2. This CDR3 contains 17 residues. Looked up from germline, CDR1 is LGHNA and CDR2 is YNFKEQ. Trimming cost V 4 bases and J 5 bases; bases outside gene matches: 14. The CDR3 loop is CASSRLGLGGKDNEQFF. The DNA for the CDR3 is TGTGCCAGCAGCCGTCTCGGTTTGGGGGGGAAGGACAATGAGCAGTTCTTC.

In nucleotides, the CDR3 is TGTGCCACCAGTGTTAGCGGGGGCTACGAGCAGTACTTC. It translates to CATSVSGGYEQYF. The chain has TRBV24-1 and TRBJ2-7; 9 nucleotides match TRBD2. The CDR3 sequence is 13 residues long. The ends lost 5 bases at V and 3 bases at J; junction bases unmatched: 1. The V gene's germline CDR1 is KGHDR and CDR2 SFDVKD.

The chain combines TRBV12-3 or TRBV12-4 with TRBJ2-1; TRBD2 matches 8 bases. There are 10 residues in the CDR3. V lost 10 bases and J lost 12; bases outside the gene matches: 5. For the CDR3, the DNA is TGTGCCACGGGGGGGTCGGTGCAGTTCTTC. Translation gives CATGGSVQFF.

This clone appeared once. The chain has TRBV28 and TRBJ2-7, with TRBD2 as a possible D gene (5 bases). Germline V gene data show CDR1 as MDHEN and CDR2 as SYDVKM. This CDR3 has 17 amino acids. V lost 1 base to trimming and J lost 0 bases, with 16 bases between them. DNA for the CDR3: TGTGCCAGCAGTTTATTATCGGGGTTGGCGAGCTCCTACGAGCAGTACTTC. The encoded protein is CASSLLSGLASSYEQYF.

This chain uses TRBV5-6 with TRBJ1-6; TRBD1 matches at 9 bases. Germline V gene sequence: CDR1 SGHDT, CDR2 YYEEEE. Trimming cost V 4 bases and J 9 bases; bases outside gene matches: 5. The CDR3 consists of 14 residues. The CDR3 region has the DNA TGTGCCAGCAGCACGGGACAGGGCAGTTCACCCCTCCACTTT. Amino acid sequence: CASSTGQGSSPLHF.

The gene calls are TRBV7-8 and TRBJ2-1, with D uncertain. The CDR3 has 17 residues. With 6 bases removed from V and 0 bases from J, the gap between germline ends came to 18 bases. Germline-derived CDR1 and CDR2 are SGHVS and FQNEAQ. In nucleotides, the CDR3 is TGTGCCAGCAGTCCACCCCGGAATAGCAGCTCCTACAATGAGCAGTTCTTC. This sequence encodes CASSPPRNSSSYNEQFF. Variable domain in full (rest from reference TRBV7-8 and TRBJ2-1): GAGVSQSPRYKVAKRGQDVALRCDPISGHVSLFWYQQALGQGPEFLTYFQNEAQLDKSGLPSDRFFAERPEGSVSTLKIQRTQQEDSAVYLCASSPPRNSSSYNEQFFGPGTRLTVL.

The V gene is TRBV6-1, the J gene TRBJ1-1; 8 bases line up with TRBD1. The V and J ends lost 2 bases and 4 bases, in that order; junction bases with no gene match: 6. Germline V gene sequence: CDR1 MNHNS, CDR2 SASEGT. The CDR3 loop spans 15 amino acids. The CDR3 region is CASSEFRTGGTEAFF. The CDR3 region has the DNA TGTGCCAGCAGTGAATTCCGTACAGGGGGCACTGAAGCTTTCTTT.

Here the CDR3 reads CASSGDSYEQYF. Written as DNA, the CDR3 is TGTGCCAGCAGTGGGGACAGTTACGAGCAGTACTTC. The chain carries TRBV28 and TRBJ2-7; 7 positions agree with TRBD1. The CDR3 consists of 12 residues. Trimming took 5 bases from V and 4 from J; bases not matched to a gene: 2. CDR1 and CDR2 from the germline V gene are MDHEN and SYDVKM. Supplemented by reference TRBV28 and TRBJ2-7, the full variable domain reads DVKVTQSSRYLVKRTGEKVFLECVQDMDHENMFWYRQDPGLGLRLIYFSYDVKMKEKGDIPEGYSVSREKKERFSLILESASTNQTSMYLCASSGDSYEQYFGPGTRLTVT.

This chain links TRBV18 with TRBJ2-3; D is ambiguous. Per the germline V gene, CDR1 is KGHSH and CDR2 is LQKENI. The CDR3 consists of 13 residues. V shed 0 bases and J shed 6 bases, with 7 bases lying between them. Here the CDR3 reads CASSPPHEDTQYF. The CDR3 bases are TGTGCCAGCTCACCACCCCACGAGGATACGCAGTATTTT.

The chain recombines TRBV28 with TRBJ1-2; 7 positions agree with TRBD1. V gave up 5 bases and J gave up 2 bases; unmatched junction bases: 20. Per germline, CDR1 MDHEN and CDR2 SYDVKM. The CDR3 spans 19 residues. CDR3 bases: TGTGCCAGCAGTCTGACAGGGAGTCCCACGAGCCTATTAAACTATGGCTACACCTTC. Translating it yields CASSLTGSPTSLLNYGYTF.

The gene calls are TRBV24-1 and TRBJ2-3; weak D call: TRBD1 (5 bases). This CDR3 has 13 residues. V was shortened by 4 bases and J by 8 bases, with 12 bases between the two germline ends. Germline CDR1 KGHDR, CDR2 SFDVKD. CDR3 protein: CATSDSWTFTQYF. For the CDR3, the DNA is TGTGCCACCAGTGACTCCTGGACATTTACGCAGTATTTT.

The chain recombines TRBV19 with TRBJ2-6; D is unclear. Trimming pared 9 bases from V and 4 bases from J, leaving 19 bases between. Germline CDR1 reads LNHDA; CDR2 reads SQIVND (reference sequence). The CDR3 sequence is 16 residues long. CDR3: CASGSGFRSGANVLTF. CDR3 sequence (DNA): TGTGCCAGCGGATCCGGGTTCCGTTCCGGGGCCAACGTCCTGACTTTC.

The DNA for the CDR3 is TGTGCCAGCAGCTCTACGACAGGGGGGAACACTGAAGCTTTCTTT. This translates into CASSSTTGGNTEAFF. The genes are TRBV11-2 and TRBJ1-1; TRBD1 agrees at 9 bases. V shed 4 bases, J shed 1 base, and the junction held 4 bases outside the gene matches. Germline V gene lookup returns CDR1 SGHAT and CDR2 FQNNGV. The CDR3 is 15 amino acids.

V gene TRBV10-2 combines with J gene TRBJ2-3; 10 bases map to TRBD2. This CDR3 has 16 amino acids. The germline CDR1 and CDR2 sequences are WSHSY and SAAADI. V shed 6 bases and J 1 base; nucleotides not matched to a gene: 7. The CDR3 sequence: CASRERGGLGTDTQYF. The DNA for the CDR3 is TGCGCCAGCAGGGAGCGGGGGGGTCTGGGCACAGATACGCAGTATTTT.

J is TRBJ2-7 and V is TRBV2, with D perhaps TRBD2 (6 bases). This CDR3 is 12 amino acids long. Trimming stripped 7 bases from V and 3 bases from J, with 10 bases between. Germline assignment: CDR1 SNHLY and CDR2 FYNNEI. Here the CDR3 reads CASTSVDYEQYF. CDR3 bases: TGTGCCAGCACTAGCGTCGACTACGAGCAGTACTTC.

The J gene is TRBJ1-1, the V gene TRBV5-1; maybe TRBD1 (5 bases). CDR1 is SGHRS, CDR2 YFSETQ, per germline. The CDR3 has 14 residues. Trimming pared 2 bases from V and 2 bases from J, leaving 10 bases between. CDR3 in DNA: TGCGCCAGCAGCTTTCAGGGTGATAACACTGAAGCTTTCTTT. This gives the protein CASSFQGDNTEAFF.

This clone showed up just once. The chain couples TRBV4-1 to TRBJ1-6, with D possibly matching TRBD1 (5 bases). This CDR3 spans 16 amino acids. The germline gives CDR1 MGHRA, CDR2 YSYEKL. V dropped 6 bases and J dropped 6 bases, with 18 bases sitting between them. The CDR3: CASRSMGGISNSPLHF. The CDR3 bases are TGCGCCAGCAGATCGATGGGGGGGATTAGTAATTCACCCCTCCACTTT.